This TCR beta chain was identified in a study of cytomegalovirus exposure and HLA in healthy donors listed by TCRdb under 2017. Context from the whole study: According to an earlier analysis of a few hundred of the donors, roughly 180 million T cells yielded some 110 million unique TCR beta sequences and more than 250 Gb of sequence data. An early release that covered approximately 600 HLA-typed donors contained around 300 gigabases of sequencing data and tens of millions of unique TCR sequences. The genetic ancestry cluster associated with self-reported Caucasian donors included roughly four fifths of the roughly 410 genotyped donors. The aim of the study was to test whether cataloging public T cell receptors could identify signatures of past pathogen exposure. The T cell repertoires of some 700 subjects were profiled by immunosequencing and related to cytomegalovirus serostatus. In addition to the first cohort of approximately 650 subjects, a separate validation cohort of approximately 120 different subjects was used. The study combined high-throughput TCR immunosequencing, statistical association of individual TCRs with disease status, and machine learning to predict cytomegalovirus infection status. In a later analysis, previously published TCR beta repertoires from 670 or so donors were re-analyzed and high-resolution HLA genotyping was added so that TCR occurrence patterns could be studied. Rather than drawing on any new phenotypic data, the later analysis identified candidate immune exposures from TCR beta sequences and the way those sequences occurred across donors. To decide whether each TCR beta V gene segment behaved as functional or pseudogenic, an earlier analysis of nearly 600 of the donors relied on high-throughput TCR beta sequencing. Donor age, sex, ethnicity and CMV serostatus were collected together with the repertoire data. In a later genetic analysis, genome-wide SNP genotypes for 398 of the 666 donors were used, and that subset was treated as a discovery cohort. Every repertoire in the discovery cohort had been generated on one and the same sequencing platform. Class I and class II HLA loci were covered by the typing at four-digit resolution. The number of typed donors differed by locus: about 620-640 for A, B, C, DRB1 and DQB1; 500 to 550 for DQA1; approximately 600 for DPA1; and approximately 450 for DPB1. Roughly 5 DR-DQ haplotypes were handled as single units for association and clustering because linkage in the cohort was strong. Among about 360 genotyped donors of the cohort, an average of 235,054 unique TCR beta nucleotide sequences were sequenced per donor, about a sixth of them non-productive.

The library came from the immunoSEQ multiplex PCR assay. The multiplex PCR relied on a mix of 60 forward primers for TCR Vbeta segments and 13 reverse primers for TCR Jbeta segments. A multiplex PCR assay on genomic DNA amplified the CDR3 region of rearranged TCR beta genes. On the Illumina HiSeq System, the amplified TCR beta libraries were sequenced as 87-base-pair reads. For the original study's pipeline: A later analysis tallied 80 million to 95 million unique TCR beta chains across the 666 repertoires, and some 10 million of those chains were shared by two or more donors. To remove PCR and sequencing errors, raw reads were error-corrected and collapsed into unique sequences using a nearest-neighbor algorithm that merged closely related sequences. To assign V, D and J gene segments, CDR3 sequences were aligned to IMGT reference sequences. Each retained sequence needed at least a six-nucleotide match to both a V gene segment and a J gene segment. A rearrangement was called productive if the CDR3 had no stop codons and remained in frame with V and J, and every other rearrangement was called non-productive. CDR3 was defined according to IMGT convention as the region running from the second conserved V-encoded cysteine to the conserved J-encoded phenylalanine. The earlier analysis of about 640 of the donors excluded any sequence lacking an unambiguous match to a single V gene segment. In an earlier analysis of 587 of the donors, a V segment was called functional when productive rearrangements were above 56.7%, and segregating when the standard deviation between donors exceeded 5%. To diagnose cytomegalovirus status from the catalog of TCR beta chain sequences, a statistical classification framework was built. In a later analysis, TCR nucleotide sequences were compared against IMGT/GENE-DB human TR gene sequences so that V and J genes could be assigned. In a later analysis, CDR3 sequences and most-parsimonious VDJ recombination scenarios were assigned using the TCRdist pipeline. In a later analysis, each TCR beta chain was defined by its CDR3 amino acid sequence together with its V-gene family, and reads without a unique V-gene family were excluded. A later analysis removed 600 or so highly shared, low-generation-probability nucleotide sequences to deal with suspected cross-contamination and a sequencing artifact. In a later analysis, a clonal expansion index for each public chain was calculated from normalized within-repertoire ranks of inferred template counts. In a later analysis, generation probabilities were computed using a VDJ recombination model fitted to out-of-frame rearrangements, and the results were checked against IGoR. In a later analysis, TCR-TCR, TCR-HLA and TCR-CMV co-occurrence was scored with hypergeometric tests, and a repertoire-size bias correction was applied to TCR pairs. False discovery rates were estimated in a later analysis by permuting HLA or CMV assignments 20 times. In a later analysis, co-occurring TCRs were grouped using DBSCAN, with TCRdist sequence similarity added in when clustering inside HLA-allele-positive subsets. Repertoires with fewer than 30,000 or more than 120,000 public chains were left out of co-occurrence clustering, as were a handful of repertoires with anomalous nucleotide sharing. Not all clones reach the TCRdb copy of this immuneACCESS table, which keeps in-frame sequences only. Checked studies attribute under half of the gap to unresolved V genes and leave the rest unexplained. The DNA gave D and trimming, while V, J and clone size come from that table. This sample lists 100,000 to 150,000 clones; under 80% were detected once. The ten largest clones add up to about 12% of the sample.

The cohort was made up of around 720 healthy bone marrow donors. At the time of sampling, all cohort members were nominally healthy, though unrecorded immune exposures were likely present. The donor tested CMV seropositive and was one of the 289 seropositive cohort members. Each donor provided a peripheral blood sample, and peripheral blood mononuclear cells were used for TCR beta sequencing. The Qiagen DNeasy Blood Extraction Kit was used to extract genomic DNA from the blood cell samples. Note on this clone: What this receptor recognizes is not known. One base away there is no much larger clone; base qualities are not given.

CDR1 and CDR2 were assigned from the germline V gene as LGHNT and FRNRAP. The CDR3 numbers 15 residues from cysteine through phenylalanine. The retained sequence is limited to the CDR3, 45 bases, with the frame set at the first base. The junction shows trimming of 5 bases on V and 7 bases on J, and the gene matches do not reach 7 bases of it. General study outcomes and caveats: Assigning TCR associations to individual alleles was difficult when HLA alleles, especially DR and DQ, strongly co-occurred. The study listed around 160 TCR beta chains as associated with cytomegalovirus. The classifier was reported to diagnose cytomegalovirus status with high specificity and sensitivity in both the original cohort and the validation cohort. A group of highly shared sequence variants was considered likely to be a technical artifact of the sequencing pipeline. Because HLA typing was unavailable for some donors at each locus, only the typed subset was used in association tests. In a later analysis, HLA-associated TCR beta chains showed more clonal expansion and lower generation probabilities than non-associated chains that were equally common. Sequencing depth was assumed to be roughly uniform across donors in the presence/absence analyses, though that assumption may not hold. A later genetic analysis reported fewer N-insertions in productive TCRs among donors in an Asian-associated ancestry cluster than the roughly 650-donor mean. A few of the identified cytomegalovirus-associated TCR beta chains were confirmed in vitro to be specific for cytomegalovirus antigens. The earlier analysis of 587 of the donors excluded 15 to 20 rarely observed V segments, including chromosome 9 orphons, because counts were too low. Because the 87-base-pair reads could not distinguish some IMGT-functional V segments, including TRBV6-2 and TRBV6-3, those segments were excluded. V-gene and J-gene trimming of TCR beta chains was associated with a missense DCLRE1C variant in a later genetic analysis, and the association was replicated in an independent cohort. The only immune exposure information available for the cohort was CMV serostatus. A further reported finding was that TCR beta sequences accurately predicted the HLA-A and HLA-B alleles for most subjects in the first cohort. In a later analysis, most CMV-associated TCR beta chains were found to appear HLA-restricted, with HLA associations seemingly driven largely by CMV exposure. Several of the top co-occurrence clusters appeared to be linked to parvovirus B19, influenza, CMV and Epstein-Barr virus, according to a later analysis. This cohort had only TCR beta chains sequenced, and the lack of alpha or paired-chain data limited which features could be detected. In an earlier analysis of approximately 590 of the donors, most TCR beta V segments appeared in productive rearrangements about 87% or about 30% of the time, broadly matching IMGT annotations. Linkage disequilibrium might explain the correlated functional status among segregating V segments, but an unknown experimental factor could not be ruled out. The authors suggested that the approach could potentially be extended to other disease states and immunological phenotypes. Most TCR sequences were observed very rarely across donors, whereas some public TCRs were present in many individuals. A later analysis found that TCR association rates varied across HLA loci, with DRB1 alleles showing the most associated TCRs and HLA-C alleles the fewest. In a later analysis, about 16,000 TCR beta sequences were associated with specific HLA alleles at a false discovery rate of 0.05.

Sequencing was carried out using PBMCs. This sequence originates from a woman aged 60 to 75 in good health and CMV-seropositive. The rearrangement joined TRBV12-5 to TRBJ2-1; 11 junctional bases match TRBD1. The CDR3 is CASGGPGQGGNEQFF. In nucleotides, the sequence is TGTGCTAGTGGTGGACCGGGACAGGGGGGAAATGAGCAGTTCTTC.